This TCR beta chain was captured in a study of blood T cell repertoires in COVID-19. About the study: Sites in the United States, Italy and Spain provided acute and convalescent COVID-19 samples. In each case, the material was cDNA or gDNA derived from T cells, B-cell-depleted T cells, or PBMCs.

Original methodology: Researchers report that nucleated cell counts were estimated from reference gene primer amplification. The method was immunoSEQ multiplex PCR; TCRdb's version includes in-frame clones alone and lacks a portion of them. V and J calls and clone size are as listed in that table; D and trimming were resolved from the DNA. The data hold just over 650,000 clones, with about nine tenths observed a single time. The TCR comes from a woman between 18 and 29 years old with acute or convalescent COVID-19. Sequencing was done on a sample of peripheral blood.

CDR3 amino acids: CASSFMTFSYNEQFF. The CDR3 nucleotides are TGCGCCAGCAGCTTCATGACTTTCTCCTACAATGAGCAGTTCTTC. The V call is TRBV5-1, the J call TRBJ2-1; D remains ambiguous. Germline V gene data show CDR1 as SGHRS and CDR2 as YFSETQ. CDR3 length: 15 amino acids. V was pared by 2 bases and J by 0 bases, with 9 bases between.